The table lists the clone carrying this T cell receptor (beta chain) with a count of one. Antigen unknown. This entry belongs to a study of cytomegalovirus exposure and HLA in healthy donors. Findings and limits, study-wide: A few V segments could not be told apart, such as TRBV6-2 and TRBV6-3, and were left out.

Amplification used 60 Vbeta primers and 13 Jbeta primers. Assay: immunoSEQ multiplex PCR; the TCRdb copy retains only in-frame clones and omits some. The profile covers 150,000 to 200,000 clones, with about four fifths appearing a single time and around 2% taken by the ten largest. V was shortened by 1 base and J by 4 bases, with 13 bases between the two germline ends. Germline V gene sequence: CDR1 SGHAT, CDR2 FQNNGV. The CDR3 runs to 16 residues. This TCR derives from a young man in good health and CMV-seronegative. The specimen was PBMCs. The chain recombines TRBV11-2 with TRBJ2-2; a possible D gene is TRBD1 (6 bases). The CDR3 spells CASSLGGQGSTGELFF. CDR3 bases: TGTGCCAGCAGCTTAGGAGGGCAGGGGAGCACCGGGGAGCTGTTTTTT.